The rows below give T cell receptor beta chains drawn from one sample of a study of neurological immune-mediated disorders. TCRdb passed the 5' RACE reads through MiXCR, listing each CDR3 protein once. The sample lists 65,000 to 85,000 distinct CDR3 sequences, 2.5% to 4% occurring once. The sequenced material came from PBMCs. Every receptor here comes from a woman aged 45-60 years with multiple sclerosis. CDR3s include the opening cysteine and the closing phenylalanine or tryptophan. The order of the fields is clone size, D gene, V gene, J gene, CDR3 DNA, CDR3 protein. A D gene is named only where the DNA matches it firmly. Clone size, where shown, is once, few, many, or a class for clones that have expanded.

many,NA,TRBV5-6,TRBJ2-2,TGTGCCAGCAGCTTGTTACAGCGGCGGGGACGGGAGCTGTTTTTT,CASSLLQRRGRELFF
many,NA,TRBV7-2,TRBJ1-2,TGTGCCAGCAGCTTATCCCTCTCGAGCTCTAACTATGGCTACACCTTC,CASSLSLSSSNYGYTF
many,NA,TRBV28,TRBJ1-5,TGTGCCAGCAGTTCCCACCCGGAACAGCCCCAGCATTTT,CASSSHPEQPQHF
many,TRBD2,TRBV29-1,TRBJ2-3,TGCAGCGTTAAAGGACTAGCGGGAGGGGACACAGATACGCAGTATTTT,CSVKGLAGGDTDTQYF
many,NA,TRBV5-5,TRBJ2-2,TGTGCCAGCCTTCTCCCCGGAAACACCGGGGAGCTGTTTTTT,CASLLPGNTGELFF
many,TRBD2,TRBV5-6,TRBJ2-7,TGTGCCAGCAGCTCCATGACTAGCGGGAGGCGGAACGAGCAGTACTTC,CASSSMTSGRRNEQYF
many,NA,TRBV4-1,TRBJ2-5,TGCGCCAGCAGCCAAGAAATTTCGGTCCGAGAGACCCAGTACTTC,CASSQEISVRETQYF
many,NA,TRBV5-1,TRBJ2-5,TGCGCCAGCAGCTTGGCCCCAGGGGTAAACCAAGAGACCCAGTACTTC,CASSLAPGVNQETQYF
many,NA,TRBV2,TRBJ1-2,TGTGCCAGCAAACAGGAGTTTTCCCGACCTACGAGTTTTTATGGCTACACCTTC,CASKQEFSRPTSFYGYTF
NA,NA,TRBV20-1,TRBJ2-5,TGCAGTGCTAGAAGAGAGCCCACGGACCAGTACTTC,CSARREPTDQYF
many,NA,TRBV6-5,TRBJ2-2,TGTGCCACCCATCGGGGGCCACCGACGGGCACCGGGGAGCTGTTTTTT,CATHRGPPTGTGELFF
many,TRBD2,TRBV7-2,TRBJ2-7,TGTGCCAGCAAGGAATCTAGCGGGATCTCCTACGAGCAGTACTTC,CASKESSGISYEQYF
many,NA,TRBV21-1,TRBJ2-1,TGTGCCAGCAGCCCCCGATGCCGCCTGGGCAATGAGCAGTTCTTC,CASSPRCRLGNEQFF
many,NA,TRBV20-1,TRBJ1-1,TGCAGTGCTACTAATAGACAGACCATGAACACTGAAGCTTTCTTT,CSATNRQTMNTEAFF
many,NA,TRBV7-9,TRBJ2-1,TGTGCCAGCAGCTTAGCGGGAACTATCGTCTCCTACAATGAGCAGTTCTTC,CASSLAGTIVSYNEQFF
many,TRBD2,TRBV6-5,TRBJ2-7,TGTGCCAGCCGAGCGGGAGTGGGGGAGCAGTACTTC,CASRAGVGEQYF
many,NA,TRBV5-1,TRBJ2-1,TGCGCCAGCAGCTTGGCCTCCTCCCAATACAATGAGCAGTTCTTC,CASSLASSQYNEQFF